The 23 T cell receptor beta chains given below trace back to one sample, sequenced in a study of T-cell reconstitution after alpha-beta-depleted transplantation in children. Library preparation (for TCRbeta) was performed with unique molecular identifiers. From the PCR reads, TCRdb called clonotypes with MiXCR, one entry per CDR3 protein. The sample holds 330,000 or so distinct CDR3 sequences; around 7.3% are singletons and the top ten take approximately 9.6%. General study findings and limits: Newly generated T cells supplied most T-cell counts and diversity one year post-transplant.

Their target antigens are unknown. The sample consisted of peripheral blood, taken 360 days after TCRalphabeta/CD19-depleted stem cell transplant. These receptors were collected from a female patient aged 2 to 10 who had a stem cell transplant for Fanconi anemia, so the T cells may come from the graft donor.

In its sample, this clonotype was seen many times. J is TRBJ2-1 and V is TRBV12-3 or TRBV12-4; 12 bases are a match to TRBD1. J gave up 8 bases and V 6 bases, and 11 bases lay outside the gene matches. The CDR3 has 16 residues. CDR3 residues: CASSVLPGQGAHEQFF. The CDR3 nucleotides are TGTGCCAGCAGCGTCCTTCCGGGACAGGGGGCCCATGAGCAGTTCTTC.

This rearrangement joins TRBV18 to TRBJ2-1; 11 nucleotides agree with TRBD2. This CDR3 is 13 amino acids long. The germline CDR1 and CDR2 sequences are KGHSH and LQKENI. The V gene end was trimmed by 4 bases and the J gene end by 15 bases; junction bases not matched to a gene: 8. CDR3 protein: CASSLPTSGVGFF. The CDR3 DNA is TGTGCCAGCTCACTGCCGACTAGCGGGGTAGGGTTCTTC. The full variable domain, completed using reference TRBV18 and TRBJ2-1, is NAGVMQNPRHLVRRRGQEARLRCSPMKGHSHVYWYRQLPEEGLKFMVYLQKENIIDESGMPKERFSAEFPKEGPSILRIQQVVRGDSAAYFCASSLPTSGVGFFGPGTRLTVL.

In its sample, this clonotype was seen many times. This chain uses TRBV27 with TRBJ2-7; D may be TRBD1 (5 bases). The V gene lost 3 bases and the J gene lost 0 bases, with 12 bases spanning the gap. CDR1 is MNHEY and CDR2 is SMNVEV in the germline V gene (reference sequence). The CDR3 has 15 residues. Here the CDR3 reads CASSLVAGNSYEQYF. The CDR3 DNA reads TGTGCCAGCAGTTTGGTCGCAGGGAACTCCTACGAGCAGTACTTC.

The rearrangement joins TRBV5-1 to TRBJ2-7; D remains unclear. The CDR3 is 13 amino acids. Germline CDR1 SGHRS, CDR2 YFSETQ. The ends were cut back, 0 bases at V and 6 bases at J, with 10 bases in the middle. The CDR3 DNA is TGCGCCAGCAGCTTGGGGGCAGGTCCCGAGCAGTACTTC. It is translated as CASSLGAGPEQYF.

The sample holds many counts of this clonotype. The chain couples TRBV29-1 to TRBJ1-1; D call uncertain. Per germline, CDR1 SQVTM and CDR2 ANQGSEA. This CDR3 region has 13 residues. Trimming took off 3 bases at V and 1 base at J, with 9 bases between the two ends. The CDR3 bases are TGCAGCGTTGACCTTCGGTGGAACACTGAAGCTTTCTTT. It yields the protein CSVDLRWNTEAFF.

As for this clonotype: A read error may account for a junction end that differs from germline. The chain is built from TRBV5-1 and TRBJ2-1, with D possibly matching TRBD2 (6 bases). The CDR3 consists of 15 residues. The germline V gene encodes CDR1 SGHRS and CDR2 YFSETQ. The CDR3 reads CASSPGSGLYNEQFF. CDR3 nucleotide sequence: TGCGCCAGCAGCCCCGGGAGCGGGCTGTACAATGAGCAGTTTTTC.

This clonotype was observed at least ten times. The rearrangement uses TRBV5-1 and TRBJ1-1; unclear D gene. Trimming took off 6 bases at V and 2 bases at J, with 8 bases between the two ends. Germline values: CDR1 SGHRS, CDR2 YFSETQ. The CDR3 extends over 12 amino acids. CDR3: CASTLGNTEAFF. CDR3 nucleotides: TGCGCCAGCACCCTAGGAAACACTGAAGCTTTCTTT.

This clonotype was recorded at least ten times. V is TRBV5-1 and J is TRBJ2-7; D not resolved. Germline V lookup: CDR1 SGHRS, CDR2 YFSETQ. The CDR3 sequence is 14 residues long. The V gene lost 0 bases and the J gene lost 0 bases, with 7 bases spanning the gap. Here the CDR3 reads CASSLGYNSYEQYF. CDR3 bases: TGCGCCAGCAGCTTGGGGTACAACTCCTACGAGCAGTACTTC.

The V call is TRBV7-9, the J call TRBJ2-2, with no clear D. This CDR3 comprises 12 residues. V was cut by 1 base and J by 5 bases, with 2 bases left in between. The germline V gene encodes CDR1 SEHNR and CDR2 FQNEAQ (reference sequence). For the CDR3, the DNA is TGTGCCAGCAGCTTAGAGACCGGGGAGCTGTTTTTT. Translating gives CASSLETGELFF.

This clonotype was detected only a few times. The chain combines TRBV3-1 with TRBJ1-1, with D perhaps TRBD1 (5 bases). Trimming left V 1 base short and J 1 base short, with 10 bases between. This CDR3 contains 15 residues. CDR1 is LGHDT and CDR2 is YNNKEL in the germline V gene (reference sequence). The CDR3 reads CASSQGRGTNTEAFF. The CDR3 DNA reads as TGTGCCAGCAGCCAAGGTAGGGGAACGAACACTGAAGCTTTCTTT.

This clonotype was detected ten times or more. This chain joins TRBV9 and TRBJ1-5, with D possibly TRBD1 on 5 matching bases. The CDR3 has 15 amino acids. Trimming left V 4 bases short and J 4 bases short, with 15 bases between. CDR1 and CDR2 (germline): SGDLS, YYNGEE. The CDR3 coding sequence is TGTGCCAGCAGCCCCCAGGGAGGGAGGAATCAGCCCCAGCATTTT. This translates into CASSPQGGRNQPQHF.

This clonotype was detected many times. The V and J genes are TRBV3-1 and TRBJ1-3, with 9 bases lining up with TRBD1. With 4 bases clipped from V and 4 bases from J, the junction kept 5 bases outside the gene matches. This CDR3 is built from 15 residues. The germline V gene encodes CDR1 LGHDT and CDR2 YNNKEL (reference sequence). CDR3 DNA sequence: TGTGCCAGCAGCCCGACAGGGGGGCAAGGAAACACCATATATTTT. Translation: CASSPTGGQGNTIYF.

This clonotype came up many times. The CDR3 coding sequence is TGCGCCAGCAGCTTTATTGCTAGCGGGAGTGATGAGCAGTTCTTC. This gives the protein CASSFIASGSDEQFF. The chain links TRBV5-1 to TRBJ2-1; 10 bases map to TRBD2. This CDR3 has 15 amino acids. V gave up 2 bases and J gave up 8 bases; unmatched junction bases: 7. From germline, CDR1 is SGHRS and CDR2 YFSETQ.

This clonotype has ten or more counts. CDR3 DNA: TGTGCCACCATCAGCGGGATTCGCTCCTACGAGCAGTACTTC. This gives the protein CATISGIRSYEQYF. This chain uses TRBV10-3 with TRBJ2-7; TRBD2 agrees at 7 bases. CDR1 and CDR2 from the germline V gene are ENHRY and SYGVKD. Losses at the gene ends were 10 bases for V and 0 bases for J; bases not matched to a gene: 9. The CDR3 has 14 amino acids.

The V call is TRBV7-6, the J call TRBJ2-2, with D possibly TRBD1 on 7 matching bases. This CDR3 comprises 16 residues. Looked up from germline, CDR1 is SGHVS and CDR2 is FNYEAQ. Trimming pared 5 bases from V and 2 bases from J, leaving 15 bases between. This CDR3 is CASSPAGTVNTGELFF. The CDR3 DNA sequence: TGTGCCAGCAGCCCGGCGGGGACAGTTAACACCGGGGAGCTGTTTTTT.

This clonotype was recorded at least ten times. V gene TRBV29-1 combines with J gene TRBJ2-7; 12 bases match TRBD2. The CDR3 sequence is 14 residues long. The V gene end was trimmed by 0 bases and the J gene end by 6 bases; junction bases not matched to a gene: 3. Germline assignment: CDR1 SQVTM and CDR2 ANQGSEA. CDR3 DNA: TGCAGCGTTGAAGAGACTAGCGGGAGAGGCGAGCAGTACTTC. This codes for CSVEETSGRGEQYF.

This chain's CDR3 is CASTGTGQETQYF. Written as DNA, the CDR3 is TGTGCCAGCACTGGGACTGGTCAAGAGACCCAGTACTTC. The genes are TRBV2 and TRBJ2-5; possibly TRBD2 for D (6 bases). V was shortened by 7 bases and J by 2 bases, with 11 bases between the two germline ends. The CDR3 has 13 amino acids. Per germline, CDR1 SNHLY and CDR2 FYNNEI.

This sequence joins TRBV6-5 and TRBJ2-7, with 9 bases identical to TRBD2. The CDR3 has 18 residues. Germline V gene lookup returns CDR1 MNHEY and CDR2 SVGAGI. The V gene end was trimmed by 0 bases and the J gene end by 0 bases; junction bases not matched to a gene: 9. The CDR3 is CASSYSPTSGRLSYEQYF. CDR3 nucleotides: TGTGCCAGCAGTTACTCTCCCACTAGCGGGCGCCTCTCCTACGAGCAGTACTTC.

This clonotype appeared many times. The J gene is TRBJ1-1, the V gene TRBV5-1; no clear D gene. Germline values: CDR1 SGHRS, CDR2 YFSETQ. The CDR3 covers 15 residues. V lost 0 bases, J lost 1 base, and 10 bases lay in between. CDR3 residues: CASSLVGPANTEAFF. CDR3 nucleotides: TGCGCCAGCAGCTTGGTAGGTCCAGCGAACACTGAAGCTTTCTTT.

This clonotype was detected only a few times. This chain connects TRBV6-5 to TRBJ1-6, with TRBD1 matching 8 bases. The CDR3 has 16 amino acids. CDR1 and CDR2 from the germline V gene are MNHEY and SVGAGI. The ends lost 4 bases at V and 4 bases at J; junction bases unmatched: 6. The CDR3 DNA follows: TGTGCCAGCAGTTTCTGGAGACAGGGGTATAATTCACCCCTCCACTTT. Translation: CASSFWRQGYNSPLHF.

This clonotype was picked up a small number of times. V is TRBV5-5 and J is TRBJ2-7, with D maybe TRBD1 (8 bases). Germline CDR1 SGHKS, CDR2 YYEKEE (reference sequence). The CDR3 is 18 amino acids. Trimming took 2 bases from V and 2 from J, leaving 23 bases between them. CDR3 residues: CASSFFGGGQARPYEQYF. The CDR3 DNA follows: TGTGCCAGCAGCTTTTTTGGGGGGGGACAGGCGCGACCCTACGAGCAGTACTTC.

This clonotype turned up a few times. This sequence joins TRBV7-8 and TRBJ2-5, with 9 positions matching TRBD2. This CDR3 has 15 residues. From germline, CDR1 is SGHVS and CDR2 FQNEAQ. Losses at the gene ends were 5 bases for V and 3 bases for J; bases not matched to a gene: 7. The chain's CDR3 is CASSLGTSRKETQYF. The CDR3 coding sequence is TGTGCCAGCAGCCTCGGGACTAGCAGAAAAGAGACCCAGTACTTC.

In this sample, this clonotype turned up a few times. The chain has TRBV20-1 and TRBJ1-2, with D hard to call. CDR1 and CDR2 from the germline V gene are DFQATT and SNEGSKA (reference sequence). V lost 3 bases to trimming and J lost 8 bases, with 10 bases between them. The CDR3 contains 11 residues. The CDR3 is CSASPFPGYTF. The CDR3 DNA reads TGCAGTGCTAGTCCATTTCCAGGCTACACCTTC.